What follows are 2 T cell receptor beta chains derived from one specimen sequenced in a study of shared clonotypes between healthy human individuals. The assay was immunoSEQ multiplex PCR, and TCRdb's table has in-frame clones only and misses some. Among approximately 1.4 million clones listed, 98% were seen once. Sequences were obtained from naive CD4+ T cells sorted from blood. Specified subset: CD45RA+ positively selected. These receptors were taken from a man aged 25 to 45 in good health.

The CDR3 nucleotides read TGTGCCAGCACCTCCGACAGGGGCAACTACGAGCAGTACTTC. It yields the protein CASTSDRGNYEQYF. The chain joins TRBV28 to TRBJ2-7; 8 positions agree with TRBD1. CDR1 is MDHEN, CDR2 SYDVKM, per germline. V trimming: 7 bases; J trimming: 3 bases; junction bases outside the gene matches: 8. This CDR3 is 14 amino acids long. Using reference TRBV28 and TRBJ2-7 for the parts outside the CDR3, the full variable domain is DVKVTQSSRYLVKRTGEKVFLECVQDMDHENMFWYRQDPGLGLRLIYFSYDVKMKEKGDIPEGYSVSREKKERFSLILESASTNQTSMYLCASTSDRGNYEQYFGPGTRLTVT.

V is TRBV5-1 and J is TRBJ2-7; 11 nucleotides line up with TRBD2. The V gene end was trimmed by 6 bases and the J gene end by 4 bases; junction bases not matched to a gene: 9. In germline, CDR1 is SGHRS, CDR2 YFSETQ. This CDR3 has 15 amino acids. The CDR3, as DNA: TGCGCCAGCAAGTCAACTAGCGGGGGCCTATACGAGCAGTACTTC. Protein product: CASKSTSGGLYEQYF.